This T cell receptor beta chain was sequenced during a study of identical twins. TCRdb itself ran the 5' RACE reads through MiXCR, one entry per CDR3 protein. The sample holds around 480,000 distinct CDR3 sequences, approximately 15% seen once. There are 13 residues in the CDR3. The V and J ends lost 10 bases and 1 base respectively, with 13 bases between them. Germline values: CDR1 MDHEN, CDR2 SYDVKM. Broader study findings: Without tracking the same donors, conclusions rested on cross-sectional statistical analysis. Analyses of zero insertions could be partly confounded by invariant MAIT and iNKT cells.

On this clonotype: Its antigen is undetermined.

The same data also contributed to another study, on yellow fever vaccine responses in identical twins.

The chain has TRBV28 and TRBJ1-1; tentatively, D is TRBD1 (5 bases). The clonotype was recovered from a woman aged 18-29 years in good health. Input material: CD4+ T cells sorted from blood. The CDR3 sequence is CAILGPKNTEAFF. In nucleotides, the CDR3 is TGTGCCATTCTGGGACCAAAGAACACTGAAGCTTTCTTT.